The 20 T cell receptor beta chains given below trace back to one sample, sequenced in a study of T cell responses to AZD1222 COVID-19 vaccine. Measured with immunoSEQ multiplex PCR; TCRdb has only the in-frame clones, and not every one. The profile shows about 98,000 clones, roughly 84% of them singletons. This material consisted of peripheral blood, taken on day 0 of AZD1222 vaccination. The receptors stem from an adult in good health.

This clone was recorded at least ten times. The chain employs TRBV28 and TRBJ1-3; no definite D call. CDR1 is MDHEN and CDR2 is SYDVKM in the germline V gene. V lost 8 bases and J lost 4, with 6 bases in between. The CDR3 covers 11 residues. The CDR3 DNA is TGTGCCAGCCTAGGAGGAAACACCATATATTTT. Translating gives CASLGGNTIYF.

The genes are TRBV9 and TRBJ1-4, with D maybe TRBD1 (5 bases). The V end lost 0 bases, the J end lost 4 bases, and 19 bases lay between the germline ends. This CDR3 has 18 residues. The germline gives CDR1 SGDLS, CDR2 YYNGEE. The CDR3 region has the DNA TGTGCCAGCAGCGTAGACGGTGGGGGGACGCGAGTTAATGAAAAACTGTTTTTT. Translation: CASSVDGGGTRVNEKLFF. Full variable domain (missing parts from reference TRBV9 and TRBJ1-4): DSGVTQTPKHLITATGQRVTLRCSPRSGDLSVYWYQQSLDQGLQFLIQYYNGEERAKGNILERFSAQQFPDLHSELNLSSLELGDSALYFCASSVDGGGTRVNEKLFFGSGTQLSVL.

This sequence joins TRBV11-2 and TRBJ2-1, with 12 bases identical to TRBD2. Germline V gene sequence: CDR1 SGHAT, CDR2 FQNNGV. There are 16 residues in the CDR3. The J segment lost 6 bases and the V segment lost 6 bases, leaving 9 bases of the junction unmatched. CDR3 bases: TGTGCCAGCAGATCATGGGGGACTAGCGGGCCCAATGAGCAGTTCTTC. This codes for CASRSWGTSGPNEQFF. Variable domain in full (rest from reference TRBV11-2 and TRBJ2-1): EAGVAQSPRYKIIEKRQSVAFWCNPISGHATLYWYQQILGQGPKLLIQFQNNGVVDDSQLPKDRFSAERLKGVDSTLKIQPAKLEDSAVYLCASRSWGTSGPNEQFFGPGTRLTVL.

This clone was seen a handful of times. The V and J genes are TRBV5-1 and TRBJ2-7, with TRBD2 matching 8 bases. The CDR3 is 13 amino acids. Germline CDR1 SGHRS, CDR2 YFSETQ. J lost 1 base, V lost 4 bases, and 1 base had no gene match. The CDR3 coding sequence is TGCGCCAGCAGCACTAGCGGTTCCTACGAGCAGTACTTC. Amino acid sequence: CASSTSGSYEQYF.

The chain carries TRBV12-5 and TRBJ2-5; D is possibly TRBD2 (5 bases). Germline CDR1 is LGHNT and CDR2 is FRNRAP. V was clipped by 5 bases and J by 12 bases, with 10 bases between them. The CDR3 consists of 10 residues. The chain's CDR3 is CASGQNGEYF. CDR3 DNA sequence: TGTGCTAGTGGTCAGAACGGGGAGTACTTC.

The DNA of the CDR3 is TGTGCCAGCAGCTCCCTAAACCTTTTACAGGGGGAAAGAAACTATGGCTACACCTTC. Its translation is CASSSLNLLQGERNYGYTF. The V call is TRBV11-2, the J call TRBJ1-2; 8 bases agree with TRBD1. Germline values: CDR1 SGHAT, CDR2 FQNNGV. This CDR3 region has 19 residues. The J segment lost 2 bases and the V segment lost 4 bases, leaving 18 bases of the junction unmatched.

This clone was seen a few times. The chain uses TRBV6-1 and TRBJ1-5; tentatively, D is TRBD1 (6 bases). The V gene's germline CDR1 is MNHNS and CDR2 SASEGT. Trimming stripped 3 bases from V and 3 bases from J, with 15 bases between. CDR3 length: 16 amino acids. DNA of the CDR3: TGTGCCAGCAGTGAGAGGGGAACAGGGCCCAATCAGCCCCAGCATTTT. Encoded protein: CASSERGTGPNQPQHF.

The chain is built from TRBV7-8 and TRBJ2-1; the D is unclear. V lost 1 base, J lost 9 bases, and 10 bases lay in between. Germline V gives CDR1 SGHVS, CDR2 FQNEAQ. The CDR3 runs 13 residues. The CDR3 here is CASSLDRRSEQFF. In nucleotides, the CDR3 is TGTGCCAGCAGCTTAGATAGGCGGAGTGAGCAGTTCTTC. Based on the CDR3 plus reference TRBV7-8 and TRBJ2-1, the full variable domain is GAGVSQSPRYKVAKRGQDVALRCDPISGHVSLFWYQQALGQGPEFLTYFQNEAQLDKSGLPSDRFFAERPEGSVSTLKIQRTQQEDSAVYLCASSLDRRSEQFFGPGTRLTVL.

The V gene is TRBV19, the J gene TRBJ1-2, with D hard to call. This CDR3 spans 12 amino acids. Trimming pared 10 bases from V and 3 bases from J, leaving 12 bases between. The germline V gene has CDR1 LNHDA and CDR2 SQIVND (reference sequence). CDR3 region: CANRTTYYGYTF. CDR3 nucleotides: TGTGCCAACCGGACTACCTACTATGGCTACACCTTC. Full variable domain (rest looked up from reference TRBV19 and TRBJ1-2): DGGITQSPKYLFRKEGQNVTLSCEQNLNHDAMYWYRQDPGQGLRLIYYSQIVNDFQKGDIAEGYSVSREKKESFPLTVTSAQKNPTAFYLCANRTTYYGYTFGSGTRLTVV.

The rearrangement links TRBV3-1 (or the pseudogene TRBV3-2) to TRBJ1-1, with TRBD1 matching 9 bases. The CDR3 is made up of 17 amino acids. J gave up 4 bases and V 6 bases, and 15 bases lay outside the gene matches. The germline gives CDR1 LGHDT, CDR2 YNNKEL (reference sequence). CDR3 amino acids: CASSQGQGGEEGTEAFF. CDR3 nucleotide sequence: TGTGCCAGCAGTCAGGGACAGGGAGGGGAGGAGGGCACTGAAGCTTTCTTT.

CDR3 sequence: CASRRSSYNEQFF. CDR3 nucleotides: TGTGCCAGCCGTAGGAGCTCCTACAATGAGCAGTTCTTC. The chain is built from TRBV27 and TRBJ2-1; no firm D call. Germline V gene data show CDR1 as MNHEY and CDR2 as SMNVEV (reference sequence). CDR3 length equals 13 residues. The germline V and J ends were trimmed by 8 bases and 0 bases, with 8 bases remaining between them.

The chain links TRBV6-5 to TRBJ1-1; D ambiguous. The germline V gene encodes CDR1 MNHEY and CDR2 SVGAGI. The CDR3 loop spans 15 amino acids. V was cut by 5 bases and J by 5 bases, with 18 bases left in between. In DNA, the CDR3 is TGTGCCAGCAGTCTTAGTTTTGCGGGTGGGACTGAAGCTTTCTTT. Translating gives CASSLSFAGGTEAFF.

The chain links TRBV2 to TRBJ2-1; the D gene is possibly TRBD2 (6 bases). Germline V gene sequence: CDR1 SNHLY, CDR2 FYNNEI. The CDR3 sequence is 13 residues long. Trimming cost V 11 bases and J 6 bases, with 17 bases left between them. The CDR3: CAGGIAELNEQFF. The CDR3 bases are TGTGCCGGGGGGATTGCGGAGCTCAATGAGCAGTTCTTC.

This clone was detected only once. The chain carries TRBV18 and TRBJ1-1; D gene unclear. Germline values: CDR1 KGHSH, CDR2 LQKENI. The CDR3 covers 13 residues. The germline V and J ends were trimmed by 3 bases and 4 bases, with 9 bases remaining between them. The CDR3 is CASSPGGPTEAFF. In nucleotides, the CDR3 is TGTGCCAGCTCACCGGGCGGGCCCACTGAAGCTTTCTTT.

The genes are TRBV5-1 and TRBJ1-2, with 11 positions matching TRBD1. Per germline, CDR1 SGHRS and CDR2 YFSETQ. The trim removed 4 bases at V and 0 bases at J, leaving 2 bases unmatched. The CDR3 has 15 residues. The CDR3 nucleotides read TGCGCCAGCAGCAGGGACAGGGGGGCTAACTATGGCTACACCTTC. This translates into CASSRDRGANYGYTF.

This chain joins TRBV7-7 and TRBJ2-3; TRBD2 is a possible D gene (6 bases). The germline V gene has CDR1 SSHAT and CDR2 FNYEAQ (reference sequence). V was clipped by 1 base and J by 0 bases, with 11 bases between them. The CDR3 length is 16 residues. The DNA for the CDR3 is TGTGCCAGCAGCTTAGGGGCTAGCGCCAGCACAGATACGCAGTATTTT. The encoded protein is CASSLGASASTDTQYF.

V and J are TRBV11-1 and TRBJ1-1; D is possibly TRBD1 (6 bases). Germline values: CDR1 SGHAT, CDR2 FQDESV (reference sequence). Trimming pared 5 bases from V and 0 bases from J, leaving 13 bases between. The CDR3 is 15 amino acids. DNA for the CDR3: TGTGCCAGCAGCACCGGACAGTACATGAACACTGAAGCTTTCTTT. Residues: CASSTGQYMNTEAFF.

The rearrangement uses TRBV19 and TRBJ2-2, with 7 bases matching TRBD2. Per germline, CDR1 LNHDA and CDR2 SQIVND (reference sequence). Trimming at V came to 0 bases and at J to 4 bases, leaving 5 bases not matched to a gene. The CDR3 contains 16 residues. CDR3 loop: CASSIEAGLGTGELFF. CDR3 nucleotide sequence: TGTGCCAGTAGTATAGAAGCGGGGCTTGGCACCGGGGAGCTGTTTTTT.

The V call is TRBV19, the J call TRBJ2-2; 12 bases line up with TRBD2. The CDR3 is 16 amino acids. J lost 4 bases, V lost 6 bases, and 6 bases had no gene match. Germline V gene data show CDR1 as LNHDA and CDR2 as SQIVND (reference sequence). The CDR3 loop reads CASRDRTSGITGELFF. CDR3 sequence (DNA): TGTGCCAGTAGGGACAGGACTAGCGGGATCACCGGGGAGCTGTTTTTT. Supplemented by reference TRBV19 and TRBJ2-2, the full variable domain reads DGGITQSPKYLFRKEGQNVTLSCEQNLNHDAMYWYRQDPGQGLRLIYYSQIVNDFQKGDIAEGYSVSREKKESFPLTVTSAQKNPTAFYLCASRDRTSGITGELFFGEGSRLTVL.

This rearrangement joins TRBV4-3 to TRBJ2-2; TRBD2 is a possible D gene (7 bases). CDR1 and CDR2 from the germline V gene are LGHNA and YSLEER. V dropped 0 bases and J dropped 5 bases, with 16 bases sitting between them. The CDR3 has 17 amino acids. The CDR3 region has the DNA TGCGCCAGCAGCCAAGATTACCCCGGGGGGCGGACCGGGGAGCTGTTTTTT. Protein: CASSQDYPGGRTGELFF.